This T cell receptor (beta chain) was recovered during a study of response to subunit inactivated influenza vaccine. Points from the study as a whole: Authors suggested each seasonal influenza vaccination recruits few new T cells.

One entry per CDR3 protein, called by TCRdb with MiXCR from the RT-PCR reads. The table has 450,000 to 600,000 distinct CDR3 sequences, approximately 17% seen once. The CDR3 covers 16 residues. CDR1 SGHRS and CDR2 YFSETQ come from the germline V gene. With V trimmed by 3 bases and J by 1 base, 8 bases remained unmatched. Worth noting for this clonotype: The antigen remains undetermined.

The chain has TRBV5-1 and TRBJ2-3; 7 positions agree with TRBD1. The receptor was derived from a man in his fifties or sixties who received an inactivated influenza vaccine. The specimen comprised CD4+ T cells sorted from PBMCs, sampled about 23 months after vaccination. The DNA for the CDR3 is TGCGCCAGCAGCTGGGATGACAGGGCGGGCACAGATACGCAGTATTTT. Amino acids: CASSWDDRAGTDTQYF.